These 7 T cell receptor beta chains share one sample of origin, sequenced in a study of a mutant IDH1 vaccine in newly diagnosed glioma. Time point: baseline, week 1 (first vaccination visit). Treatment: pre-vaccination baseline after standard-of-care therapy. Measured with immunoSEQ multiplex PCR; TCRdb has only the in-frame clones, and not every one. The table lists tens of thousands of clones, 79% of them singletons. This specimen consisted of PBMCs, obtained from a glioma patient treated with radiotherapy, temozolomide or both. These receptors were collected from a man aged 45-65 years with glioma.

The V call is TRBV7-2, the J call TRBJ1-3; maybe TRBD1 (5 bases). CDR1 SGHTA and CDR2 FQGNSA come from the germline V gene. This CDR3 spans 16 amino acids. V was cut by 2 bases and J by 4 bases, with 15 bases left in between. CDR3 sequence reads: CASSLSGGAQGNTIYF. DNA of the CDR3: TGTGCCAGCAGCTTATCTGGAGGGGCGCAAGGAAACACCATATATTTT.

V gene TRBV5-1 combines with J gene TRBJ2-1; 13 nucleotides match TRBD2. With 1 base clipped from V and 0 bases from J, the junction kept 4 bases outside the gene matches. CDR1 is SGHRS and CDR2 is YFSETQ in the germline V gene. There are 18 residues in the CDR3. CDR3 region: CASSLTSGGGSSYNEQFF. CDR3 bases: TGCGCCAGCAGCTTGACTAGCGGGGGGGGGAGCTCCTACAATGAGCAGTTCTTC.

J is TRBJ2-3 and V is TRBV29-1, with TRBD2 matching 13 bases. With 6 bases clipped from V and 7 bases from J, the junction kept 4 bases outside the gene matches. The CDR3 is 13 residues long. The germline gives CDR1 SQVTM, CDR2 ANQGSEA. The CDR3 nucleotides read TGCAGCGTATTGACTAGCGGGGGGCATACGCAGTATTTT. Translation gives CSVLTSGGHTQYF.

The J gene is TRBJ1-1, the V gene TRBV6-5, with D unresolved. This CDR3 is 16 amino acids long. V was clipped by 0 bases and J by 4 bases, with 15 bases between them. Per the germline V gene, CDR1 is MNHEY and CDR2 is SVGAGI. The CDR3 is CASSYSGEGLVTEAFF. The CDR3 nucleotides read TGTGCCAGCAGTTACTCCGGAGAAGGGCTGGTCACTGAAGCTTTCTTT.

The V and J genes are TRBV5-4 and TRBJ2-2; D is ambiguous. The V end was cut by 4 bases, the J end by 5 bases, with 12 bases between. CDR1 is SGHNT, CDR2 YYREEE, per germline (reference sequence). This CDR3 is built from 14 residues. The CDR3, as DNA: TGTGCCAGCAGCCCGGATTCGATAACCGGGGAGCTGTTTTTT. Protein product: CASSPDSITGELFF.

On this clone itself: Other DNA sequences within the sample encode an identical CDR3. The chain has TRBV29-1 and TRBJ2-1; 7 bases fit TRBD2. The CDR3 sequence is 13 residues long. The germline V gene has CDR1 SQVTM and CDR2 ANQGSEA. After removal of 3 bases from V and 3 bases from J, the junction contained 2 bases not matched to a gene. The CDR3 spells CSVEGGDYNEQFF. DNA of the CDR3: TGCAGCGTTGAGGGGGGGGACTACAATGAGCAGTTCTTC.

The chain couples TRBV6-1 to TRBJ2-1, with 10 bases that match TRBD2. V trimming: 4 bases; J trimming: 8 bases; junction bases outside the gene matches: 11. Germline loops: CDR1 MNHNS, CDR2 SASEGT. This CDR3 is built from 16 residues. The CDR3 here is CASSAFSSGGLHEQFF. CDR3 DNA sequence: TGTGCCAGCAGTGCCTTTTCTAGCGGGGGCTTACATGAGCAGTTCTTC.